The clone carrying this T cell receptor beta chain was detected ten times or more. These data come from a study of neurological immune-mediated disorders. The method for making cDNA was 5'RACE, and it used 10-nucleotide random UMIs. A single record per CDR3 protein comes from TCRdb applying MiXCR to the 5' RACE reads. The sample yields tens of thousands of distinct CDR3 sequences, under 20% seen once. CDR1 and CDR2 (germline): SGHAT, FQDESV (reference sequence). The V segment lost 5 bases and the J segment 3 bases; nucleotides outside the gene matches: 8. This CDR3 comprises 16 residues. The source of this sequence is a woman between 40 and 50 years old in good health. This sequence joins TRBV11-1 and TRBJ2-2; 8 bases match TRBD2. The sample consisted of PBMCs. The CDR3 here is CASSLRTSWDTGELFF. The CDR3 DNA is TGTGCCAGCAGCCTACGGACTAGCTGGGACACCGGGGAGCTGTTTTTT. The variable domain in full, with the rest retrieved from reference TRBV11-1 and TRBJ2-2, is EAEVAQSPRYKITEKSQAVAFWCDPISGHATLYWYRQILGQGPELLVQFQDESVVDDSQLPKDRFSAERLKGVDSTLKIQPAELGDSAMYLCASSLRTSWDTGELFFGEGSRLTVL.